Here is one T cell receptor beta chain with its context. The antigen remains unidentified. Staining for CD45RO/CCR7/CD25/CD127/CD95/CD27 allowed sorting of CD4+ naive, central memory, regulatory and stem cell-like memory cells. All of the sorted populations showed purity greater than 95%. The data were obtained in a study of beta chain features in type 1 diabetes. Findings and caveats of the study: In type 1 diabetes patients, VDJ junctions had fewer insertions; deletions at these junctions were more frequent. Type 1 diabetes patients had moderately but significantly shorter TCRB CDR3s in all four CD4+ subsets. For TCRB rearrangement, an influence of HLA type remained unresolved here.

The isolated RNA, all of it, was reverse transcribed, so expressed TCRB transcripts were what got sequenced. Sequencing was performed with immunoSEQ multiplex PCR; in TCRdb, only in-frame clones are kept and a portion is missing. The table lists roughly 51,000 clones, around 53% of them singletons. The germline V gene encodes CDR1 MNHEY and CDR2 SMNVEV (reference sequence). V was pared by 3 bases and J by 2 bases, with 10 bases between. There are 14 residues in the CDR3. This chain joins TRBV27 and TRBJ2-5; D remains unclear. The sequenced sample was Tregs from blood. This receptor was taken from a woman between 35 and 50 years old with type 1 diabetes. CDR3 bases: TGTGCCAGCAGTTTGATGGCAGCGCAAGAGACCCAGTACTTC. This translates into CASSLMAAQETQYF.